A selection of T cell receptor beta chains follows, all from one sample in a study of post-analysis software for immune sequencing data. TCRdb re-analysed the PCR reads in MiXCR, keeping a single row per CDR3 protein. Of approximately 400,000 distinct CDR3 sequences in the sample, about a third are singletons; the top ten hold 10% to 15%. Sequenced sample: blood. Receptors originate from a girl aged 5-17 years with multiple sclerosis. Both conserved end residues are part of each CDR3. Each record gives: clone size, D gene, J gene, V gene, CDR3 protein, CDR3 DNA. A D gene is named only where the DNA matches it firmly. Size is stated for part of the rows, as once, few or many counts, or as a class when the clone is expanded.

clone_size: NA; d_call: NA; j_call: TRBJ2-7; v_call: TRBV21-1; cdr3_aa: CASSNGDPENEQYF; cdr3_nt: TGTGCCAGCAGCAATGGGGACCCTGAGAACGAGCAGTACTTC
clone_size: NA; d_call: NA; j_call: TRBJ2-5; v_call: TRBV6-6; cdr3_aa: CASSPGWGETQYF; cdr3_nt: TGTGCCAGCAGCCCGGGTTGGGGAGAGACCCAGTACTTC
clone_size: few; d_call: TRBD1; j_call: TRBJ1-1; v_call: TRBV27; cdr3_aa: CASRTGGDTEAFF; cdr3_nt: TGTGCCAGCAGGACAGGGGGGGACACTGAAGCTTTCTTT
clone_size: NA; d_call: NA; j_call: TRBJ1-1; v_call: TRBV5-1; cdr3_aa: CASSFRRENTEAFF; cdr3_nt: TGCGCCAGCAGCTTCCGTCGGGAGAACACTGAAGCTTTCTTT
clone_size: few; d_call: NA; j_call: TRBJ1-2; v_call: TRBV7-2; cdr3_aa: CASSENRNGYTF; cdr3_nt: TGTGCCAGCAGCGAAAACAGGAATGGCTACACCTTC
clone_size: NA; d_call: NA; j_call: TRBJ2-5; v_call: TRBV7-8; cdr3_aa: CASTVQMGGTQYF; cdr3_nt: TGTGCCAGCACAGTTCAAATGGGGGGGACCCAGTACTTC
clone_size: NA; d_call: NA; j_call: TRBJ2-2; v_call: TRBV4-3; cdr3_aa: CASTAGVVTNTGELFF; cdr3_nt: TGCGCCAGCACCGCAGGGGTGGTGACGAACACCGGGGAGCTGTTTTTT
clone_size: many; d_call: TRBD1; j_call: TRBJ2-1; v_call: TRBV5-1; cdr3_aa: CASSHGDSPYNEQFF; cdr3_nt: TGCGCCAGCAGCCACGGGGACAGCCCTTACAATGAGCAGTTCTTC
clone_size: many; d_call: TRBD2; j_call: TRBJ2-1; v_call: TRBV29-1; cdr3_aa: CSVEDPAGEVDEQFF; cdr3_nt: TGCAGCGTTGAAGATCCCGCGGGGGAGGTCGATGAGCAGTTCTTC
clone_size: NA; d_call: NA; j_call: TRBJ2-2; v_call: TRBV18; cdr3_aa: CASSPGSGSGELFF; cdr3_nt: TGTGCCAGCTCACCAGGTTCGGGTTCCGGGGAGCTGTTTTTT
clone_size: few; d_call: TRBD2; j_call: TRBJ2-3; v_call: TRBV7-9; cdr3_aa: CASSFGTSGDTQYF; cdr3_nt: TGTGCCAGCAGCTTCGGGACTAGCGGAGATACGCAGTATTTT
clone_size: few; d_call: NA; j_call: TRBJ2-3; v_call: TRBV5-1; cdr3_aa: CASSLVSGALTDTQYF; cdr3_nt: TGCGCCAGCAGCTTGGTGTCGGGGGCCCTCACAGATACGCAGTATTTT
clone_size: NA; d_call: TRBD2; j_call: TRBJ2-3; v_call: TRBV12-3/TRBV12-4; cdr3_aa: CASSLTSGGVEAQYF; cdr3_nt: TGTGCCAGCAGCCTCACTAGCGGGGGGGTAGAAGCGCAGTATTTT
clone_size: few; d_call: NA; j_call: TRBJ1-4; v_call: TRBV28; cdr3_aa: CASSSVGKDEKLFF; cdr3_nt: TGTGCCAGCAGTTCGGTCGGAAAGGATGAAAAACTGTTTTTT
clone_size: many; d_call: TRBD1; j_call: TRBJ1-1; v_call: TRBV29-1; cdr3_aa: CSALGQTNTEAFF; cdr3_nt: TGCAGTGCACTGGGACAGACGAACACTGAAGCTTTCTTT
clone_size: few; d_call: NA; j_call: TRBJ2-5; v_call: TRBV29-1; cdr3_aa: CSVTNRVPETQYF; cdr3_nt: TGCAGCGTCACTAACAGGGTTCCAGAGACCCAGTACTTC
clone_size: NA; d_call: TRBD1; j_call: TRBJ1-2; v_call: TRBV4-2; cdr3_aa: CASSQGGQGAEYGYTF; cdr3_nt: TGTGCCAGCAGCCAAGGGGGACAGGGGGCAGAGTATGGCTACACCTTC
clone_size: NA; d_call: TRBD1; j_call: TRBJ1-2; v_call: TRBV5-1; cdr3_aa: CASSLWTGGEDGYTF; cdr3_nt: TGCGCCAGCAGCTTGTGGACAGGGGGAGAGGATGGCTACACCTTC
clone_size: once; d_call: TRBD2; j_call: TRBJ2-5; v_call: TRBV10-3; cdr3_aa: CAIAGGQETQYF; cdr3_nt: TGTGCCATAGCGGGGGGCCAAGAGACCCAGTACTTC
clone_size: NA; d_call: TRBD1; j_call: TRBJ2-5; v_call: TRBV6-5; cdr3_aa: CASTETGGEETQYF; cdr3_nt: TGTGCCAGCACCGAGACAGGGGGCGAGGAGACCCAGTACTTC
clone_size: NA; d_call: NA; j_call: TRBJ1-1; v_call: TRBV7-2; cdr3_aa: CASSLGSGFNTEAFF; cdr3_nt: TGTGCCAGCAGCTTAGGGTCAGGGTTCAACACTGAAGCTTTCTTT
clone_size: many; d_call: NA; j_call: TRBJ2-5; v_call: TRBV7-2; cdr3_aa: CASSLIAESQYF; cdr3_nt: TGTGCCAGCAGCTTAATAGCAGAGTCCCAGTACTTC
clone_size: NA; d_call: TRBD1; j_call: TRBJ1-5; v_call: TRBV5-1; cdr3_aa: CASSVGQGPNQPQHF; cdr3_nt: TGCGCCAGCAGCGTGGGACAGGGGCCTAATCAGCCCCAGCATTTT
clone_size: NA; d_call: TRBD2; j_call: TRBJ2-5; v_call: TRBV12-3/TRBV12-4; cdr3_aa: CASRLWGGETQYF; cdr3_nt: TGTGCCAGCAGGTTGTGGGGGGGAGAGACCCAGTACTTC
clone_size: few; d_call: TRBD1; j_call: TRBJ2-1; v_call: TRBV29-1; cdr3_aa: CSVLPLTGAESSYNEQFF; cdr3_nt: TGCAGCGTCCTCCCACTAACAGGGGCCGAAAGCTCCTACAATGAGCAGTTCTTC
clone_size: few; d_call: TRBD2; j_call: TRBJ2-1; v_call: TRBV20-1; cdr3_aa: CSATPGLVGNEQFF; cdr3_nt: TGCAGTGCTACCCCGGGACTAGTCGGGAATGAGCAGTTCTTC
clone_size: few; d_call: NA; j_call: TRBJ1-1; v_call: TRBV11-2; cdr3_aa: CASSLDSGEAFF; cdr3_nt: TGTGCCAGCAGCTTAGATTCAGGAGAAGCTTTCTTT
clone_size: NA; d_call: TRBD2; j_call: TRBJ2-3; v_call: TRBV6-4; cdr3_aa: CASSDSGRAGGTDTQYF; cdr3_nt: TGTGCCAGCAGTGACTCGGGACGAGCGGGGGGCACAGATACGCAGTATTTT
clone_size: NA; d_call: TRBD2; j_call: TRBJ2-1; v_call: TRBV6-4; cdr3_aa: CARGASGGEQFF; cdr3_nt: TGTGCCCGCGGGGCATCGGGGGGTGAGCAGTTCTTC